Listed here are 5 T cell receptor beta chains from one sample, sequenced in a study of blood T cell repertoires in COVID-19. Using immunoSEQ multiplex PCR, the repertoire was profiled, and TCRdb retains in-frame clones only, with some absent. This table has about 200,000 clones, 85% to 90% appearing once. The specimen sequenced was peripheral blood. The origin of the receptors is a woman aged 45 to 65 with COVID-19, enrolled during active disease.

This chain uses TRBV6-5 with TRBJ1-5, with 7 bases aligning to TRBD1. V dropped 6 bases and J dropped 0; count of bases not matched to a gene: 5. The CDR3 consists of 15 residues. Germline V CDR1 and CDR2: MNHEY, SVGAGI. CDR3 in amino acids: CASRGTVSSNQPQHF. CDR3 sequence (DNA): TGTGCCAGCAGGGGGACAGTCTCTAGCAATCAGCCCCAGCATTTT.

This chain joins TRBV19 and TRBJ2-3, with 11 bases that match TRBD2. There are 16 residues in the CDR3. Per the germline V gene, CDR1 is LNHDA and CDR2 is SQIVND (reference sequence). Trimming cost V 5 bases and J 1 base; bases outside gene matches: 5. CDR3 region: CASSPRLAGRTDTQYF. CDR3 DNA sequence: TGTGCCAGTAGTCCTAGACTAGCGGGGCGCACAGATACGCAGTATTTT.

V is TRBV3-1 (or the pseudogene TRBV3-2) and J is TRBJ1-4; possibly TRBD1 for D (6 bases). CDR1 and CDR2 from the germline V gene are LGHDT and YNNKEL (reference sequence). This CDR3 has 16 amino acids. Trimming shortened V by 0 bases and J by 7 bases, and 15 bases separated the two germline ends. CDR3 bases: TGTGCCAGCAGCCAAGATGTCGACGGGACAAGTGAAAAACTGTTTTTT. Translating gives CASSQDVDGTSEKLFF.

This chain joins TRBV4-3 and TRBJ2-7; 13 nucleotides line up with TRBD2. Losses at the gene ends were 4 bases for V and 5 bases for J; bases not matched to a gene: 5. The V gene's germline CDR1 is LGHNA and CDR2 YSLEER. There are 15 residues in the CDR3. The CDR3 DNA is TGCGCCAGCAGCCCGGGACTAGCGGGGAACCACGAGCAGTACTTC. It yields the protein CASSPGLAGNHEQYF.

The V call is TRBV2, the J call TRBJ2-5; 7 positions match TRBD1. The V gene's germline CDR1 is SNHLY and CDR2 FYNNEI. Trimming cost V 10 bases and J 5 bases; bases outside gene matches: 4. This CDR3 contains 11 residues. The CDR3 protein is CANRDSETQYF. CDR3 sequence (DNA): TGTGCCAACCGGGACAGCGAGACCCAGTACTTC.